This TCR beta chain was recorded in a study of regulatory T cells in long-lasting Graves disease. Study-wide findings and caveats: Public clonotype sharing was higher in persistent than newly diagnosed patients.

As for time point: newly diagnosed GD, antithyroid drugs for less than 3 months. Extracted PBMC RNA gave rise to the TCR library. This clonotype was counted only a few times. Its antigen is currently unknown. Trimming cost V 6 bases and J 1 base, with 9 bases left between them. The CDR3 extends over 13 amino acids. In germline, CDR1 is MNHNS, CDR2 SASEGT. Assembly of TCR beta libraries relied on iRepertoire HTBI primers together with Arm-PCR of CDR3 regions. TCRdb ran MiXCR on the multiplex PCR reads and lists one entry per CDR3 protein. This table has about 220,000 distinct CDR3 sequences, roughly a fifth appearing once. The data also belong to a second study, concerning T cells in Graves' hyperthyroidism and ophthalmopathy.

The sequence was collected from a woman aged 25 to 39 with Graves disease. The material was peripheral blood mononuclear cells (PBMCs), obtained at new diagnosis, from a patient treated with antithyroid drugs. The gene calls are TRBV6-1 and TRBJ1-1; D unclear. CDR3 residues: CASSRAGNTEAFF. The DNA of the CDR3 is TGTGCCAGCAGCCGAGCCGGGAACACTGAAGCTTTCTTT.